This T cell receptor beta chain stems from a study of cytomegalovirus exposure and HLA in healthy donors. Findings and caveats of the study: Later on, a genetic analysis was performed. It linked a missense variant in DCLRE1C with V- and J-gene trimming of TCR beta.

Concerning this clone itself: Its antigen is undetermined.

PCR was performed using 60 Vbeta and 13 Jbeta primers. The data were produced by immunoSEQ multiplex PCR, yet TCRdb's version contains in-frame clones alone and is incomplete. Of 95,000 to 120,000 clones detected, 82% appear once; the ten largest clones hold roughly 2.6%. V shed 5 bases, J shed 2 bases, and the junction held 3 bases outside the gene matches. The CDR3 loop spans 14 amino acids. Germline CDR1 LNHDA, CDR2 SQIVND (reference sequence). Sequenced material: PBMCs. This sequence joins TRBV19 and TRBJ1-5; TRBD1 matches at 7 bases. This TCR came from a woman younger than 35 in good health and CMV-seronegative. Here the CDR3 reads CASSWDSRNQPQHF. CDR3 DNA sequence: TGTGCCAGTAGTTGGGACAGCCGCAATCAGCCCCAGCATTTT.